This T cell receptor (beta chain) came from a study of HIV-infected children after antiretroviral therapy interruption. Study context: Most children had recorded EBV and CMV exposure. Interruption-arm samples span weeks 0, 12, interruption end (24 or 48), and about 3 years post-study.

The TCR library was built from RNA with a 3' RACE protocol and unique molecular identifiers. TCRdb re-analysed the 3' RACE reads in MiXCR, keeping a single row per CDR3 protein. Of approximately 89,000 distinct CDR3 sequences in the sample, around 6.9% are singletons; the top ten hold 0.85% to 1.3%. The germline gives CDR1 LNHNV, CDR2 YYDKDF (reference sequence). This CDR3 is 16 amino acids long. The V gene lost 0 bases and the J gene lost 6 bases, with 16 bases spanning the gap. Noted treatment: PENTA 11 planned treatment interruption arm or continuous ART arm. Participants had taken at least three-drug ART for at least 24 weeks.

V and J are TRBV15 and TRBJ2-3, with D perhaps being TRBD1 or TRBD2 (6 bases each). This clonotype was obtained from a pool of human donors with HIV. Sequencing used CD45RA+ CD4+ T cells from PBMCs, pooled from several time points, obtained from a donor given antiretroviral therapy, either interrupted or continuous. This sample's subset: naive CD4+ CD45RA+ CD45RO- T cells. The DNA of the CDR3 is TGTGCCACCAGCAGAGATGTGAGGGGGGCCGGTGATACGCAGTATTTT. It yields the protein CATSRDVRGAGDTQYF.